These T cell receptor beta chains were read from a single sample in a study of blood T cell repertoires in COVID-19. The table came from immunoSEQ multiplex PCR; TCRdb's copy has only in-frame clones and leaves some out. The sample gives around 95,000 clones, 90% of which show up once; about 5% is in the top ten. The material sequenced was peripheral blood. These receptors came from a middle-aged man with acute or convalescent COVID-19. Each CDR3 is given with its conserved first and last residue. The order of the fields is J gene, D gene, V gene, clone size, CDR3 DNA, CDR3 protein. A D gene is named only where the DNA matches it firmly. Not all rows give a size; the values are once, few, many and, for expanded clones, a class.

>TRBJ2-1|TRBD2|TRBV30|-
TGTGCCTGGAGTAGAGAGACTAGCGGCCACAATGAGCAGTTCTTC
CAWSRETSGHNEQFF
>TRBJ1-2|-|TRBV6-5|-
TGTGCCAGCAGGAGCGGACGGCTTCACACCTTC
CASRSGRLHTF
>TRBJ2-1|-|TRBV27|-
TGTGCCAGCAGTTTACACTTTAGCGGCTCCTACAATGAGCAGTTCTTC
CASSLHFSGSYNEQFF
>TRBJ1-1|-|TRBV18|-
TGTGCCAGCTCAGCGGGAGAAGGCACTGAAGCTTTCTTT
CASSAGEGTEAFF
>TRBJ1-3|-|TRBV7-9|few
TGTGCCAGCAGCCAGACAGCGAACTCTGGAAACACCATATATTTT
CASSQTANSGNTIYF
>TRBJ2-7|-|TRBV9|-
TGTGCCAGCAGCGAGGGACTCGAAGCCTGCGAGCAGTACTTC
CASSEGLEACEQYF
>TRBJ2-1|-|TRBV5-1|-
TGCGCCAGCAGCTTGGGGGGGCAAGGCTCCCAATACAATGAGCAGTTCTTC
CASSLGGQGSQYNEQFF
>TRBJ2-1|TRBD1|TRBV15|-
TGTGCCACCAGCAGAACCCTGGACAGGAGCTCCTACAATGAGCAGTTCTTC
CATSRTLDRSSYNEQFF
>TRBJ1-2|TRBD1|TRBV27|-
TGTGCCAGCAGGGTGACGGGACAGGGGCCGGGCTACACCTTC
CASRVTGQGPGYTF
>TRBJ2-1|TRBD2|TRBV10-3|-
TGTGCCGCCGGGGGCCTAGCGGGAGATGGTGTCTGGAATGAGCAGTTCTTC
CAAGGLAGDGVWNEQFF
>TRBJ2-7|TRBD2|TRBV5-4|-
TGTGCCAGCAGTCCTGGACTAGCGGGATATACCTACGAGCAGTACTTC
CASSPGLAGYTYEQYF
>TRBJ2-1|TRBD2|TRBV6-5|-
TGTGCCAGCAGCTCGGGGGGTTGGGGGTTCTTC
CASSSGGWGFF
>TRBJ2-6|TRBD1|TRBV4-3|-
TGCGCCAGCAGCCAAGATACAGGGGTTGGTACTGGGGCCAACGTCCTGACTTTC
CASSQDTGVGTGANVLTF
>TRBJ2-5|-|TRBV11-3|once
TGTGCCAGCAGCCCCCAGGGTAGGGAAGAGACCCAGTACTTC
CASSPQGREETQYF
>TRBJ2-5|-|TRBV7-2|-
TGTGCCAGCAGTAGCCGAGTCCTATTCGGGGAGACCCAGTACTTC
CASSSRVLFGETQYF
>TRBJ1-4|TRBD1|TRBV19|-
TGTGCCAGTAGTATAGGTTGGGGCAGGGGGCGCGATGAAAAACTGTTTTTT
CASSIGWGRGRDEKLFF
>TRBJ1-2|TRBD1|TRBV6-5|few
TGTGCCAGCAGTCGACAGGGCTATGGCTACACCTTC
CASSRQGYGYTF
>TRBJ2-3|-|TRBV19|-
TGTGCCAGTAGTTATCTCGGGCAGGGGCTCAGCACAGATACGCAGTATTTT
CASSYLGQGLSTDTQYF
>TRBJ1-2|TRBD1|TRBV7-9|-
TGTGCCAGCAGCCCCGGACAGGGGAGAGAACAGAACTATGGCTACACCTTC
CASSPGQGREQNYGYTF
>TRBJ2-7|-|TRBV12-3/TRBV12-4|-
TGTGCCAGCAGTTTACACAGCTCCTACGAGCAGTACTTC
CASSLHSSYEQYF
>TRBJ1-1|TRBD1|TRBV20-1|once
TGCAGTGCTAGTACTGACAGGGGATTTGTGAACACTGAAGCTTTCTTT
CSASTDRGFVNTEAFF
>TRBJ2-7|TRBD2|TRBV3-1/TRBV3-2|-
TGTGCCAGCAGCCAAGTCGGGCTAGCGGGAGGCACCTCCTACGAGCAGTACTTC
CASSQVGLAGGTSYEQYF
>TRBJ1-5|-|TRBV6-1|-
TGTGCCAGCAGTGAAGGAATAGGGGCTCAGCCCCAGCATTTT
CASSEGIGAQPQHF
>TRBJ2-5|-|TRBV7-9|-
TGTGCCAGCAGCTTAAGCTTTGGGGAGTCAGAGACCCAGTACTTC
CASSLSFGESETQYF
>TRBJ2-1|TRBD1|TRBV7-9|-
TGTGCCAGCAGCTTAGGACAGGGGGGGCACAATGAGCAGTTCTTC
CASSLGQGGHNEQFF
>TRBJ2-7|TRBD2|TRBV7-2|-
TGTGCCAGCAGCTTAGGGGGGACTAGTTACGAGCAGTACTTC
CASSLGGTSYEQYF
>TRBJ2-3|-|TRBV24-1|-
TGTGCCACCGTGTCAGGGATCAGACCCCTTACGCAGTATTTT
CATVSGIRPLTQYF
>TRBJ2-3|TRBD2|TRBV5-1|-
TGCGCCAGCAGATATACTAGCGGGAGTTACACAGATACGCAGTATTTT
CASRYTSGSYTDTQYF
>TRBJ1-1|TRBD1|TRBV27|-
TGTGCCAGCAGCCCGGGACAGGTGAACACTGAAGCTTTCTTT
CASSPGQVNTEAFF
>TRBJ2-1|-|TRBV18|-
TGTGCCAGCTCACCGAACTTAGGGCAGGGCAATGAGCAGTTCTTC
CASSPNLGQGNEQFF
>TRBJ1-6|-|TRBV30|-
TGTGCCTGGAGTTCGGACAGTTATAATTCACCCCTCCACTTT
CAWSSDSYNSPLHF
>TRBJ1-2|TRBD1|TRBV5-8|-
TGTGCCAGCAGCCGGACAGGGTCGGAGGGCTACACCTTC
CASSRTGSEGYTF
>TRBJ1-4|-|TRBV19|-
TGTGCCAGTAGTATACCTACTCCGGTCGGAGGAGAAAAACTGTTTTTT
CASSIPTPVGGEKLFF
>TRBJ2-5|TRBD2|TRBV19|-
TGTGCCAGTAGTAAGGGTGGACTAGCGGGAGGAGAGACCCAGTACTTC
CASSKGGLAGGETQYF
>TRBJ1-2|TRBD1|TRBV2|-
TGTGCCAGCAGTACTACAGGGGGCACCTATGGCTACACCTTC
CASSTTGGTYGYTF
>TRBJ1-1|-|TRBV4-2|-
TGTGCCAGCAGCCACCCGGCGGCAAACACTGAAGCTTTCTTT
CASSHPAANTEAFF
>TRBJ2-5|-|TRBV19|-
TGTGCCAGTAGTATTTCAGGGGCCCAAGAGACCCAGTACTTC
CASSISGAQETQYF
>TRBJ1-4|TRBD1|TRBV5-8|-
TGTGCCAGCAGCTTGGCGGGGACAGTTTCTTGGGGACTGTTTTTT
CASSLAGTVSWGLFF
>TRBJ2-7|-|TRBV27|-
TGTGCCAGCAGTTTTGGGCGGGGCTACGAGCAGTACTTC
CASSFGRGYEQYF
>TRBJ2-1|TRBD2|TRBV7-8|-
TGTGCCAGCAGCTTAGATGAGGCGGGAGCTATAGGGGATGAGCAGTTCTTC
CASSLDEAGAIGDEQFF
>TRBJ2-1|TRBD2|TRBV2|-
TGTGCCAGCAGTGAAGCAGGGACTAGCGCCCACAATGAGCAGTTCTTC
CASSEAGTSAHNEQFF
>TRBJ1-5|-|TRBV19|few
TGTGCCAGTAAATTGCGGCCGAACAATCAGCCCCAGCATTTT
CASKLRPNNQPQHF
>TRBJ2-3|-|TRBV10-3|few
TGTGCCATCAGTTTGACTACCACAGATACGCAGTATTTT
CAISLTTTDTQYF
>TRBJ1-3|-|TRBV2|-
TGTGCCAGCAGTTCCCTGGGAGGGGCTGGAAACACCATATATTTT
CASSSLGGAGNTIYF
>TRBJ1-1|TRBD1|TRBV6-6|-
TGTGCCAGCAGCCGGGGACAGTTGAACACTGAAGCTTTCTTT
CASSRGQLNTEAFF
>TRBJ2-5|-|TRBV6-5|-
TGTGCCAGCAGGGCGGGACAGCCCCAAGAGACCCAGTACTTC
CASRAGQPQETQYF